This TCR beta chain comes out of a study of cytomegalovirus exposure and HLA in healthy donors. Study conclusions and caveats: A later analysis found most CMV-associated TCR beta chains apparently HLA-restricted. Several of the most significant clusters appeared, in a later analysis, to be linked to common viral pathogens.

A remark on this clone: The antigen is unknown.

The CDR3 totals 16 residues. Germline loops: CDR1 SGHVS, CDR2 FQNEAQ. The V and J ends lost 4 bases and 7 bases respectively, with 21 bases between them. The PCR ran on 60 Vbeta and 13 Jbeta primers. Some clones are missing from TCRdb's copy, which holds only in-frame ones; the method was immunoSEQ multiplex PCR. The sample has roughly 190,000 clones; roughly 80% are singletons. The receptor's source is a woman aged 18-35 years in good health and CMV-seronegative. This chain connects TRBV7-8 to TRBJ2-3, with D maybe TRBD1 (6 bases). Material for sequencing was PBMCs. In DNA, the CDR3 is TGTGCCAGCAGCTCCCTAAATGGACAGCCCCGACATACGCAGTATTTT. This encodes CASSSLNGQPRHTQYF.